This T cell receptor beta chain derives from a study of T cell repertoires in cytomegalovirus infection. At least ten counts were recorded for this clonotype. This CDR3 has 13 amino acids. The germline CDR1 and CDR2 sequences are SGHNT and YYREEE (reference sequence). Trimming cost V 3 bases and J 7 bases; bases outside gene matches: 5. TCRdb re-called the reads with MiXCR, one entry per CDR3 protein. The sample has some 77,000 distinct CDR3 sequences; approximately 3.7% are singletons. The sequence came from a human donor in good health (CMV status not recorded). Some clones in this sample may be carry-over from other donors' samples. The chain links TRBV5-4 to TRBJ1-2, with TRBD1 matching 8 bases. What was sequenced was PBMCs. The CDR3 here is CASSSTGVGGYTF. The CDR3 DNA sequence: TGTGCCAGCAGCTCGACAGGGGTCGGTGGCTACACCTTC.